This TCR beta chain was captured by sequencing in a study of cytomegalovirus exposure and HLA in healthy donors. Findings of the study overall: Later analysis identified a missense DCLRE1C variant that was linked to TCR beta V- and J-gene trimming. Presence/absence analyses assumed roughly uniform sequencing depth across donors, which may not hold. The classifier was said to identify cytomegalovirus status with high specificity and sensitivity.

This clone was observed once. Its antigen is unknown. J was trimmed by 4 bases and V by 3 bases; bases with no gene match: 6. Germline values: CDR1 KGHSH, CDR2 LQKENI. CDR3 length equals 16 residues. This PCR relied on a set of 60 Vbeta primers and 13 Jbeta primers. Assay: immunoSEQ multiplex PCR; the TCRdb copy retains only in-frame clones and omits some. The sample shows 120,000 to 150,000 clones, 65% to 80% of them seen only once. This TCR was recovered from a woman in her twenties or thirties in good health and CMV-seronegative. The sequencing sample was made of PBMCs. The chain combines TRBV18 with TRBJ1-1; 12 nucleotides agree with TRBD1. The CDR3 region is CASSPLGQGASTEAFF. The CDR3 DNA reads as TGTGCCAGCTCACCTTTGGGACAGGGGGCTTCCACTGAAGCTTTCTTT.